This T cell receptor (beta chain) was obtained from a study of OX40 agonist ivuxolimab in advanced cancers. Trimming stripped 4 bases from V and 5 bases from J, with 11 bases between. The germline V gene encodes CDR1 SGDLS and CDR2 YYNGEE. This CDR3 contains 13 residues. Method: immunoSEQ multiplex PCR; TCRdb's copy keeps in-frame clones and lacks some. The profile shows approximately 35,000 clones, roughly 74% of them singletons. The source is an adult with an advanced solid tumor such as melanoma, head and neck, liver or kidney cancer. The material was CD4+ or CD8+ T cells sorted from blood, obtained in a trial of the OX40 agonist ivuxolimab. The chain has TRBV9 and TRBJ2-3; the D gene is possibly TRBD2 (5 bases). In nucleotides, the CDR3 is TGTGCCAGCAGCACCAGAAGCGGAGATACGCAGTATTTT. Protein product: CASSTRSGDTQYF.